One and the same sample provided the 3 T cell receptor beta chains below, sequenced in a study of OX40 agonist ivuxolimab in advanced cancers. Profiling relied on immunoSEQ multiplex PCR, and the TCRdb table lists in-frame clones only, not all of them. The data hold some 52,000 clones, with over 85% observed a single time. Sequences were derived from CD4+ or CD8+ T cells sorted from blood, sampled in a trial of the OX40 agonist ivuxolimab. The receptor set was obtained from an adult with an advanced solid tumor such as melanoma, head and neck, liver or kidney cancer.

CDR3 nucleotides: TGTGCCAGCAGCCCCCGAGGACTGGAAAGCACCGGGGAGCTGTTTTTT. Encoded protein: CASSPRGLESTGELFF. The gene calls are TRBV27 and TRBJ2-2, with D perhaps TRBD2 (5 bases). Trimming removed 6 bases at V and 4 bases at J, with 18 bases between. Per germline, CDR1 MNHEY and CDR2 SMNVEV (reference sequence). This CDR3 has 16 amino acids.

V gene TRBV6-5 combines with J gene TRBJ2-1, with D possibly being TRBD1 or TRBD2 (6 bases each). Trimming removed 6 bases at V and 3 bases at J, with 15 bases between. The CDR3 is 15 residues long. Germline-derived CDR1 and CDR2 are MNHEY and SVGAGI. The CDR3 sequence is CASSYPGANYNEQFF. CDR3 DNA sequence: TGTGCCAGCAGCTACCCGGGGGCTAACTACAATGAGCAGTTCTTC.

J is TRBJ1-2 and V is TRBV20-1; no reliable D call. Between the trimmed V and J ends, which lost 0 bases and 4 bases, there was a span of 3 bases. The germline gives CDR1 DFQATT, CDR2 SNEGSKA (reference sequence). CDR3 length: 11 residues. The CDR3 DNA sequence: TGCAGTGCTAGAGATCCCTATGGCTACACCTTC. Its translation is CSARDPYGYTF.